This TCR beta chain was recovered during a study of T cell responses to AZD1222 COVID-19 vaccine. Profiling relied on immunoSEQ multiplex PCR, and the TCRdb table lists in-frame clones only, not all of them. This sample has 120,000 to 150,000 clones, with approximately 91% found just once. This clone was picked up one time. The antigen is undetermined. Study-level results: Nearly half of unique spike-specific TCRs reportedly avoided B.1.351 and B.1.1.7 mutated regions. Spike-wide coverage was observed for vaccine-associated CD4 TCRs, with dominant responses at 160-218 and 743-854. Possibly, clonal diversity was underestimated; donors were largely white British and included more females.

V gave up 1 base and J gave up 0 bases; unmatched junction bases: 6. This CDR3 region has 17 residues. Germline lookup yields CDR1 LGHNA and CDR2 YNFKEQ. The V call is TRBV4-2, the J call TRBJ2-3; 8 bases line up with TRBD2. Source: peripheral blood, taken 28 days after the second AZD1222 dose. This TCR was sampled from an adult who received the AZD1222 COVID-19 vaccine. The CDR3 DNA is TGTGCCAGCAGCCAAGCACCTAGCGGGTCTAGCACAGATACGCAGTATTTT. It is translated as CASSQAPSGSSTDTQYF.